This TCR beta chain comes out of a study of blood T cell repertoires in COVID-19. In the study overall: Researchers got acute and convalescent COVID-19 samples from the United States, Italy and Spain.

The protocol was immunoSEQ multiplex PCR, while the TCRdb copy is restricted to in-frame clones and leaves out a portion. The repertoire has some 200,000 clones, about nine tenths of them found once; the top ten carry 4.4%. The clonotype comes from a middle-aged man with acute or convalescent COVID-19. The sequenced sample was peripheral blood.

The CDR3 sequence: CASSEQAGQPQHF. The DNA of the CDR3 is TGTGCCAGCAGTGAACAGGCAGGGCAGCCCCAGCATTTT. This sequence joins TRBV6-1 and TRBJ1-5, with TRBD1 as a possible D gene (5 bases). This CDR3 is built from 13 residues. CDR1 and CDR2 from the germline V gene are MNHNS and SASEGT. Trimming pared 2 bases from V and 7 bases from J, leaving 9 bases between.